This T cell receptor (beta chain) is drawn from a study of blood T cell repertoires in COVID-19. Overall study: Samples representing acute and convalescent COVID-19 were sourced from the United States, Italy and Spain.

The repertoire was sequenced with immunoSEQ multiplex PCR; TCRdb's copy has only in-frame clones and lacks some. The profile shows over 100,000 clones, 86% of them singletons. This CDR3 is 14 amino acids long. With V trimmed by 3 bases and J by 8 bases, 9 bases remained unmatched. Germline lookup yields CDR1 SGDLS and CDR2 YYNGEE. In this sample, this clone turned up a few times. This sequence joins TRBV9 and TRBJ2-5, with 8 bases matching TRBD2. Specimen: peripheral blood. The source of this sequence is a woman aged 70 to 79 with COVID-19, enrolled during active disease. The CDR3 sequence is CASSGGGIRETQYF. Here the CDR3 DNA reads TGTGCCAGCAGCGGCGGGGGGATAAGAGAAACCCAGTACTTC.